This TCR beta chain was sequenced in a study of radiotherapy plus CTLA-4 blockade in lung cancer (dated by TCRdb to the late 2010s). A note on the overall study: Objective responses were observed in 15% to 20% of enrolled patients, and disease control was achieved in approximately 30%. The investigation overall reported the following: After treatment with radiotherapy and ipilimumab, TCR clones that originated in tumors expanded in peripheral blood. Increased serum interferon-beta after radiation, together with early dynamic changes in blood T cell clones, were reported to be the strongest predictors of response.

In this study, focal radiation therapy paired with CTLA-4 blockade (ipilimumab) was tested in patients who had chemo-refractory metastatic non-small-cell lung cancer. The library was obtained by the immunoSEQ multiplex PCR assay. TCRdb's version of the immuneACCESS table is confined to in-frame rearrangements and falls short of the full clone set. An unresolved V gene accounts for under half of the shortfall where checked; the remainder is of unknown origin. Present in this sample are around 56,000 clones, less than 85% of which were seen just once. The ten largest account for roughly 17% of the sample. As regards this clone: Its antigen remains unidentified. No clone much larger than this one lies a single base away; base qualities are absent.

This TCR was recovered from a human donor with non-small cell lung cancer who had a complete response to radiotherapy plus ipilimumab. Sequenced material: peripheral blood, taken from a patient treated with radiotherapy plus ipilimumab.

The CDR3 region reads CASSEFLRDRGNEQYF. The nucleotides read TGTGCCAGCAGTGAATTCTTAAGGGACAGGGGTAACGAGCAGTACTTC. The rearranged segments are TRBV6-1 and TRBJ2-7, and TRBD1 aligns with 10 junction nucleotides. V lost 2 bases and J lost 5 bases, and the count of bases not matched to a germline gene is 9. CDR1 and CDR2 are drawn from the germline V gene: MNHNS, SASEGT. The CDR3 goes from the cysteine to the phenylalanine over 16 residues. Here the CDR3 DNA is all that survives: 48 bases in frame from base 1.